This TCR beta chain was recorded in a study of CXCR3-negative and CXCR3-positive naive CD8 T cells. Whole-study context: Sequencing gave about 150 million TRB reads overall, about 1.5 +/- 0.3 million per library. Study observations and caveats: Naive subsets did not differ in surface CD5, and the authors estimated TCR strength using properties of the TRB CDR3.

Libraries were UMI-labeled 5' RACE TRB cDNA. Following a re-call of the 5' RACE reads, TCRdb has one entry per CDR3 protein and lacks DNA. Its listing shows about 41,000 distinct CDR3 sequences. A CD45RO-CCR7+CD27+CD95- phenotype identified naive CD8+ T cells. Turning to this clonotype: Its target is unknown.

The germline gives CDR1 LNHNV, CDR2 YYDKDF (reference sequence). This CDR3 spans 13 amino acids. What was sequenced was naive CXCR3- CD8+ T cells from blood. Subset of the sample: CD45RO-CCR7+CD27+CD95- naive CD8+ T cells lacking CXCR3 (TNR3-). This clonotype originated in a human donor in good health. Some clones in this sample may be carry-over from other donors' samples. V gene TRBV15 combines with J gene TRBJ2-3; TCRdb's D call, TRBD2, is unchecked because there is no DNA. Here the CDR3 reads CATSRVAGDTQYF.